This is a list of T cell receptor beta chains from one sample in a study of cytomegalovirus exposure and HLA in healthy donors. Only in-frame clones appear in the TCRdb table, and some are missing; sequencing was by immunoSEQ multiplex PCR. The sample includes some 150,000 clones, 60% to 80% of them seen just once. Material for sequencing was PBMCs. The receptor source for this set is a man aged 40-55 years in good health and CMV-seronegative. Both conserved end residues are part of each CDR3. Each record gives: clone size, V gene, J gene, D gene, CDR3 DNA, CDR3 protein. D genes are given only for firm matches. Clone size, where shown, is once, few, many, or a class for clones that have expanded.

>once|TRBV6-6|TRBJ1-5|TRBD1
TGTGCCAGCAGTCTTACGGGACAGGGCATTCAGCCCCAGCATTTT
CASSLTGQGIQPQHF
>-|TRBV11-2|TRBJ2-1|TRBD1
TGTGCCAGCAGCCCCGTTGGACAGGGGGCCTACAATGAGCAGTTCTTC
CASSPVGQGAYNEQFF
>few|TRBV6-5|TRBJ1-1|-
TGTGCCAGCCCCGGAGATTCGCTAGTCGCTGAAGCTTTCTTT
CASPGDSLVAEAFF
>-|TRBV11-3|TRBJ2-1|TRBD1
TGTGCCAGCAGCTTTACAGGGGGCCCAGGCGAGCAGTTCTTC
CASSFTGGPGEQFF
>-|TRBV28|TRBJ2-3|TRBD2
TGTGCCAGCAGTTTTCTGGGGCGGGGAGGGAAAGATACGCAGTATTTT
CASSFLGRGGKDTQYF
>-|TRBV18|TRBJ2-5|-
TGTGCCAGCTCACCACCCGGGGTTCAAGAGACCCAGTACTTC
CASSPPGVQETQYF
>once|TRBV5-4|TRBJ1-2|-
TGTGCCAGCAGTTTGAGACAGTCTTCGGATGGCTACACCTTC
CASSLRQSSDGYTF
>-|TRBV5-1|TRBJ2-1|-
TGCGCCAGCAGCTTGGTCGGCAGGGTCGGATTAGGCTCCTACAATGAGCAGTTCTTC
CASSLVGRVGLGSYNEQFF
>once|TRBV7-3|TRBJ2-3|TRBD2
TGTGCCAGCAGCCCTGGACTAGCGGCCACAGATACGCAGTATTTT
CASSPGLAATDTQYF
>few|TRBV7-9|TRBJ2-3|TRBD2
TGTGCCAGCAGCCCCTCCCTCCTAGCGGGAGGGCAGGAAGATACGCAGTATTTT
CASSPSLLAGGQEDTQYF
>-|TRBV5-8|TRBJ1-5|-
TGTGCCAGCAGCCTGAGGTCCGGGTATAGCAATCAGCCCCAGCATTTT
CASSLRSGYSNQPQHF
>-|TRBV6-6|TRBJ1-1|-
TGTGCCAGCAGTTCGTCCAGGAACACTGAAGCTTTCTTT
CASSSSRNTEAFF
>-|TRBV2|TRBJ1-1|-
TGTGCCAGCAGCAGGGATCTCGGCACTGAAGCTTTCTTT
CASSRDLGTEAFF
>-|TRBV7-2|TRBJ2-1|-
TGTGCCAGCAGCTTAGAGTCGGGATCCTACAATGAGCAGTTCTTC
CASSLESGSYNEQFF
>-|TRBV11-2|TRBJ1-1|-
TGTGCCAGCAGCTTTAACAGGAACACTGAAGCTTTCTTT
CASSFNRNTEAFF
>-|TRBV14|TRBJ1-2|TRBD1
TGTGCCAGCAGCCAAGGGACAGGAGGCTATGGCTACACCTTC
CASSQGTGGYGYTF
>-|TRBV5-1|TRBJ1-4|-
TGCGCCAGCAGCACTGGGACACATGCAACTAATGAAAAACTGTTTTTT
CASSTGTHATNEKLFF
>few|TRBV5-1|TRBJ2-7|TRBD1
TGCGCCAGCAGCTCACGACAGGGACCCGACGAGCAGTACTTC
CASSSRQGPDEQYF
>-|TRBV5-4|TRBJ2-7|TRBD2
TGTGCCAGCAGCTTGGTGGGAGGGAGCTCCTACGAGCAGTACTTC
CASSLVGGSSYEQYF
>-|TRBV2|TRBJ1-2|-
TGTGCCAGCAGTGGTAGAGGGAGCGTGGGCTACACCTTC
CASSGRGSVGYTF